These 8 T cell receptor beta chains came from one sample sequenced in a study of identical twins. TCRdb passed the 5' RACE reads through MiXCR, listing each CDR3 protein once. The table lists about 280,000 distinct CDR3 sequences, approximately 8.5% of them singletons. The data also belong to a second study, concerning yellow fever vaccine responses in identical twins.

The sequenced sample was memory (CD45RO+) T cells sorted from blood. The receptors come from a woman aged 18-35 years in good health.

V and J are TRBV15 and TRBJ2-3; 7 bases are shared with TRBD2. The CDR3 runs 15 residues. The J segment lost 4 bases and the V segment lost 9 bases, leaving 13 bases of the junction unmatched. Germline loops: CDR1 LNHNV, CDR2 YYDKDF (reference sequence). The CDR3 nucleotides read TGTGCCACTACCACTCGGGGGGAATATGCAGATACGCAGTATTTT. This sequence encodes CATTTRGEYADTQYF.

Only one count was recorded for this clonotype. The genes are TRBV7-8 and TRBJ2-7; TRBD1 matches at 8 bases. Germline V gene data show CDR1 as SGHVS and CDR2 as FQNEAQ. Trimming removed 5 bases from V and 3 bases from J; junction bases left unmatched: 3. The CDR3 covers 13 residues. This CDR3 reads CASSVTGGYEQYF. CDR3 DNA sequence: TGTGCCAGCAGCGTAACAGGGGGCTACGAGCAGTACTTC.

Many counts were recorded for this clonotype. The chain links TRBV7-3 to TRBJ2-3; the D is unclear. The germline V gene has CDR1 SGHTA and CDR2 FQGTGA. The V end was cut by 2 bases, the J end by 1 base, with 7 bases between. This CDR3 spans 14 amino acids. Here the CDR3 reads CASSLFGGTDTQYF. The CDR3 DNA follows: TGTGCCAGCAGCTTATTTGGAGGCACAGATACGCAGTATTTT.

The chain recombines TRBV3-1 with TRBJ2-7; 7 bases match TRBD1. The CDR3 runs 13 residues. After removal of 1 base from V and 3 bases from J, the junction contained 0 bases not matched to a gene. Germline-derived CDR1 and CDR2 are LGHDT and YNNKEL (reference sequence). The CDR3 sequence is CASSQGQGYEQYF. CDR3 nucleotides: TGTGCCAGCAGCCAAGGACAGGGCTACGAGCAGTACTTC.

This clonotype was counted a few times. The chain uses TRBV6-1 and TRBJ2-7; TRBD2 matches 13 bases. The CDR3 contains 15 residues. The V segment lost 2 bases and the J segment 2 bases; nucleotides outside the gene matches: 0. The germline CDR1 and CDR2 sequences are MNHNS and SASEGT. CDR3 sequence reads: CASSETSGGAYEQYV. The CDR3, as DNA: TGTGCCAGCAGTGAAACTAGCGGGGGGGCCTACGAGCAGTACGTC.

The table lists this clonotype with many counts. V and J are TRBV28 and TRBJ2-2, with D perhaps TRBD1 or TRBD2 (5 bases each). Trimming left V 7 bases short and J 1 base short, with 13 bases between. The V gene's germline CDR1 is MDHEN and CDR2 SYDVKM. The CDR3 spans 15 residues. CDR3 loop: CASTRGPQNTGELFF. The CDR3, as DNA: TGTGCCAGCACCCGGGGCCCTCAGAACACCGGGGAGCTGTTTTTT. Full variable domain (missing parts from reference TRBV28 and TRBJ2-2): DVKVTQSSRYLVKRTGEKVFLECVQDMDHENMFWYRQDPGLGLRLIYFSYDVKMKEKGDIPEGYSVSREKKERFSLILESASTNQTSMYLCASTRGPQNTGELFFGEGSRLTVL.

In this sample, this clonotype turned up many times. The CDR3 region is CSVEEGVGQGTDTQYF. The CDR3, as DNA: TGCAGCGTTGAAGAAGGGGTGGGACAGGGCACAGATACGCAGTATTTT. The rearrangement uses TRBV29-1 and TRBJ2-3; 8 bases line up with TRBD1. From germline, CDR1 is SQVTM and CDR2 ANQGSEA. The V segment lost 0 bases and the J segment 1 base; nucleotides outside the gene matches: 6. The CDR3 spans 16 residues.

This clonotype was seen a handful of times. V is TRBV6-4 and J is TRBJ2-3; a possible D gene is TRBD2 (6 bases). CDR1 is MRHNA, CDR2 SNTAGT, per germline. Between the trimmed V and J ends, which lost 4 bases and 1 base, there was a span of 12 bases. The CDR3 is 15 residues long. This chain's CDR3 is CASSVDGSGTDTQYF. DNA of the CDR3: TGTGCCAGCAGTGTGGACGGGAGTGGCACAGATACGCAGTATTTT.